This note documents a single T cell receptor (beta chain) sequence. Its antigen is undetermined. The same CDR3 can be traced to other DNA sequences in this sample. This entry belongs to a study of cytomegalovirus exposure and HLA in healthy donors. Whole-study findings and limits: TCR beta V- and J-gene trimming was later associated with a missense DCLRE1C variant. Some TCR beta chains (164 of them) were listed as cytomegalovirus-associated. Researchers reported in a later analysis that common viral pathogens appeared linked to several top clusters.

The germline CDR1 and CDR2 sequences are KGHSH and LQKENI. The CDR3 totals 15 residues. V shed 3 bases and J shed 2 bases, with 10 bases lying between them. 60 Vbeta and 13 Jbeta primers were used in PCR. Repertoires were generated with immunoSEQ multiplex PCR, while TCRdb's copy carries only in-frame clones and drops some. Recorded here are 60,000 to 65,000 clones; the top ten clones represent more than 5%. The receptor comes from a man aged 25-45 years in good health and CMV-seropositive. Sequencing input: PBMCs. V and J are TRBV18 and TRBJ2-2, with a tentative D call TRBD1 (5 bases). The CDR3 sequence: CASSPIQGNTGELFF. For the CDR3, the DNA is TGTGCCAGCTCACCGATCCAGGGAAACACCGGGGAGCTGTTTTTT.